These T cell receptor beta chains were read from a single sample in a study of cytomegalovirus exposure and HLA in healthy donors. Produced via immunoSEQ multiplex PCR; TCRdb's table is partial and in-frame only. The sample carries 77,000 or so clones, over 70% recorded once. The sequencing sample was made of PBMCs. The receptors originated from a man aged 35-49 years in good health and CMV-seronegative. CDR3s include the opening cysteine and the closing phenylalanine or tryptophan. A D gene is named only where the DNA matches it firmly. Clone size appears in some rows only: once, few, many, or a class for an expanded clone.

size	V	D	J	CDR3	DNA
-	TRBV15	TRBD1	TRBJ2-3	CATSQTGAANTDTQYF	TGTGCCACCAGCCAGACAGGGGCGGCTAACACAGATACGCAGTATTTT
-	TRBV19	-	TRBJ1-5	CASTMGLLGQPQHF	TGTGCCAGTACCATGGGCCTATTGGGTCAGCCCCAGCATTTT
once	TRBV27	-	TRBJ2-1	CASSPRPRDYNEQFF	TGTGCCAGCAGCCCTCGGCCTAGAGACTACAATGAGCAGTTCTTC
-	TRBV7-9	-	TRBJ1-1	CASSHESGQGGTEAFF	TGTGCCAGCAGCCACGAATCGGGGCAGGGAGGCACTGAAGCTTTCTTT
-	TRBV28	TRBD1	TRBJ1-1	CASSSPRTGWKAFF	TGTGCCAGCAGTTCGCCGAGGACAGGGTGGAAAGCTTTCTTT
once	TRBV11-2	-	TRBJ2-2	CASSLGSNSMAGELFF	TGTGCCAGCAGCTTAGGGTCGAACAGTATGGCCGGGGAGCTGTTTTTT
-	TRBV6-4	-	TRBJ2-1	CASSPTSFGEQFF	TGTGCCAGCAGTCCTACTAGCTTTGGCGAGCAGTTCTTC
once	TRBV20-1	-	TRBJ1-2	CSAESSRGYTF	TGCAGTGCCGAATCCTCACGGGGCTACACCTTC
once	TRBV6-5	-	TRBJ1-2	CASSYRDTLGYGYTF	TGTGCCAGCAGTTACAGGGACACGCTCGGCTATGGCTACACCTTC
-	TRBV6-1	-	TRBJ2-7	CASSEQQYIDEQYF	TGTGCCAGCAGTGAACAACAGTACATCGACGAGCAGTACTTC
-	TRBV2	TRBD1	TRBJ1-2	CASSDDRDSSRGYTF	TGTGCCAGCAGTGATGACAGGGACTCTTCGCGTGGCTACACCTTC
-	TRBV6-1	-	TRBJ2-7	CASSDRAYEQYF	TGTGCCAGCAGTGACCGCGCCTACGAGCAGTACTTC
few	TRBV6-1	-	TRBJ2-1	CASSEVAGDYNEQFF	TGTGCCAGCAGTGAAGTCGCAGGGGATTACAATGAGCAGTTCTTC
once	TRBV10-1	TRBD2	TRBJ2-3	CASSEVAGTTDTQYF	TGCGCCAGCAGTGAGGTAGCGGGCACCACAGATACGCAGTATTTT